This T cell receptor (beta chain) was recovered during a study of blood T cell repertoires in COVID-19. Study overall: Material from acute and convalescent COVID-19 was sourced from the United States, Italy and Spain.

Under the authors' procedure: Nucleated cell counts were estimated from reference gene primer amplification. Sequencing was performed with immunoSEQ multiplex PCR; in TCRdb, only in-frame clones are kept and a portion is missing. V, J and clone size were drawn from that table, and D and trimming were deduced from the DNA. Of 130,000 or so clones in the sample, 81% were seen once. The sequenced material came from peripheral blood. This clonotype was obtained from a woman aged 60-75 years with active or convalescent COVID-19.

CDR3 residues: CASSPRQESGYTF. The CDR3 DNA is TGTGCCAGCAGTCCTCGACAGGAGTCTGGCTACACCTTC. The gene calls are TRBV12-3 or TRBV12-4 and TRBJ1-2; D is perhaps TRBD1 (6 bases). The CDR3 totals 13 residues. The V gene lost 5 bases and the J gene lost 7 bases, with 14 bases spanning the gap.